This TCR beta chain appears in the sequencing data of a study of cytomegalovirus exposure and HLA in healthy donors. The wider study: Among the roughly 400 genotyped donors, over 70% were placed in the Caucasian-associated ancestry cluster.

PCR was performed using 60 Vbeta and 13 Jbeta primers. Profiling relied on immunoSEQ multiplex PCR, and the TCRdb table lists in-frame clones only, not all of them. The repertoire holds fewer than 250,000 clones, with around 83% as singletons. With 0 bases clipped from V and 4 bases from J, the junction kept 4 bases outside the gene matches. Germline loops: CDR1 SGDLS, CDR2 YYNGEE. The CDR3 is 15 residues long. The specimen was PBMCs. The chain joins TRBV9 to TRBJ2-7; the match to TRBD1 covers 10 bases. This TCR was sampled from a middle-aged woman in good health and CMV-seronegative. The CDR3 spells CASSVAGQGMYEQYF. The CDR3, as DNA: TGTGCCAGCAGCGTAGCGGGACAGGGGATGTACGAGCAGTACTTC.